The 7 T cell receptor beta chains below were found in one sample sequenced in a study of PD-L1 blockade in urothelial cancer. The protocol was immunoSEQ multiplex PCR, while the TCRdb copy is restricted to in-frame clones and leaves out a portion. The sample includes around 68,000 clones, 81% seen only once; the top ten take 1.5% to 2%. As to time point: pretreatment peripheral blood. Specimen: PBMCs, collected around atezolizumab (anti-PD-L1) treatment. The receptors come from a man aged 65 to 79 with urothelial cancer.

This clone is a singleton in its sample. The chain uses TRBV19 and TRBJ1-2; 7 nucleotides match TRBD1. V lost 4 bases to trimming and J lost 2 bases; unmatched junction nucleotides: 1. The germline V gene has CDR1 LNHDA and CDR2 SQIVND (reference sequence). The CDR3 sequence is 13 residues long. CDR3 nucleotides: TGTGCCAGTAGTAAACAGGGGAACTATGGCTACACCTTC. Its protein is CASSKQGNYGYTF.

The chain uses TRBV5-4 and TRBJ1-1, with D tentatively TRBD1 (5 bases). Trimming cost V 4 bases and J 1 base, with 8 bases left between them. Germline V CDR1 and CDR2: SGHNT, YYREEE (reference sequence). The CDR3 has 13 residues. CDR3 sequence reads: CASSPDKNTEAFF. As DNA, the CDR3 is TGTGCCAGCAGCCCGGACAAGAACACTGAAGCTTTCTTT.

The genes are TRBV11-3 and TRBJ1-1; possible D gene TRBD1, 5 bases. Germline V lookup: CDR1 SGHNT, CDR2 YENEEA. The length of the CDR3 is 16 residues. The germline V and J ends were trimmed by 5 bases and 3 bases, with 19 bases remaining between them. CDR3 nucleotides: TGTGCCAGCAGCGTCCAGGGCCGCATCTGGGACACTGAAGCTTTCTTT. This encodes CASSVQGRIWDTEAFF.

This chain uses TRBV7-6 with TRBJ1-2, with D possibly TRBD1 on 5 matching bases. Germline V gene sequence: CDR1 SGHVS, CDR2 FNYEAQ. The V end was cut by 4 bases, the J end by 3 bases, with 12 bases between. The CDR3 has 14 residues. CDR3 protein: CASSSPDSYYGYTF. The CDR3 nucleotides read TGTGCCAGCAGCTCCCCCGACAGCTACTATGGCTACACCTTC.

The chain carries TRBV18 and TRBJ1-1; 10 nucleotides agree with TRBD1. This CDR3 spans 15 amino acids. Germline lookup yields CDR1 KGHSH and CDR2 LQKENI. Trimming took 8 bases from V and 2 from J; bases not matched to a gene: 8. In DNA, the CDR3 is TGTGCCAGCACCCCGGGACAGGGGCCAAACACTGAAGCTTTCTTT. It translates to CASTPGQGPNTEAFF.

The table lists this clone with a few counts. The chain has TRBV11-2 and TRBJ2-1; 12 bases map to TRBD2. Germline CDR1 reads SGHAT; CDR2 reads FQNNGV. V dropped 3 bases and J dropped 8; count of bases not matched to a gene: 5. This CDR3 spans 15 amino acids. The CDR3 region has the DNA TGTGCCAGCAGCTTGGGGACTAGCGGGTTGGATGAGCAGTTCTTC. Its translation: CASSLGTSGLDEQFF.

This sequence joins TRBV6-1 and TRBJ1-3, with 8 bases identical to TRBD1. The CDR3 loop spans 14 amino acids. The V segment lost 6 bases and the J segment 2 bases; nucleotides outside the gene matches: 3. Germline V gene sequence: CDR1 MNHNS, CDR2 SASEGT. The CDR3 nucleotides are TGTGCCAGCAGCCCGGACAGGGCTGGAAACACCATATATTTT. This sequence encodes CASSPDRAGNTIYF.